Only one count was recorded for the clone carrying this T cell receptor (beta chain). Its cognate antigen is unknown. A read error is possible here, since a much larger clone lies one base away. The data derive from a study of glioma-infiltrating T cells. Germline CDR1 reads SGHDN; CDR2 reads FVKESK. V was clipped by 4 bases and J by 9 bases; unmatched bases: 8. The CDR3 has 15 amino acids. Study-wide findings and caveats: Non-neoplastic patients had below-expected tissue-blood divergence, while all gliomas exceeded expectation.

Using RNA template, CDR3s of TCR alpha and beta were amplified with iRepertoire arm-PCR. MiXCR, run by TCRdb on the multiplex PCR reads, gives a single entry per CDR3 protein. This sample has approximately 100,000 distinct CDR3 sequences, with less than 30% found just once. The chain employs TRBV14 and TRBJ2-1, with 11 nucleotides matching TRBD2. The clonotype comes from a human donor with low-grade glioma or glioblastoma, undergoing nonglioma brain surgery, or in good health (not recorded which). Input material: glioma tissue, nonneoplastic brain tissue, or PBMCs (not recorded which). CDR3 DNA sequence: TGTGCCAGCAGCCGGGATAGCGGGAGGGAAGGTGAGCAGTTCTTC. Translation: CASSRDSGREGEQFF. Drawing the rest from reference TRBV14 and TRBJ2-1, the complete variable domain is EAGVTQFPSHSVIEKGQTVTLRCDPISGHDNLYWYRRVMGKEIKFLLHFVKESKQDESGMPNNRFLAERTGGTYSTLKVQPAELEDSGVYFCASSRDSGREGEQFFGPGTRLTVL.